This T cell receptor (beta chain) is from a study of cytomegalovirus exposure and HLA in healthy donors (dated by TCRdb to the late 2010s). Background on the whole study: According to a later analysis, one platform produced both the 120 validation repertoires and the approximately 600 repertoires of the first cohort. The aim of the study was to test whether cataloging public T cell receptors could identify signatures of past pathogen exposure. Along with the approximately 620-subject first cohort, a separate validation cohort of over a hundred different subjects was used. To predict cytomegalovirus infection status, the study combined high-throughput TCR immunosequencing, statistical association of individual TCRs with disease status, and machine learning. General findings and caveats noted by the study authors: Subsequent analysis determined that TCRs grouped into clusters in the first cohort also showed a tendency toward co-occurrence across the roughly 130 validation repertoires, and 94% of cluster scores exceeded 0. A total of 150 or so TCR beta chains were listed by the study as associated with cytomegalovirus. The classifier was reported to diagnose cytomegalovirus status with high specificity and sensitivity in both the original cohort and the validation cohort. The authors suggested that the approach could potentially be extended to other disease states and immunological phenotypes. Most TCR sequences were observed very rarely across donors, whereas some public TCRs were present in many individuals. A later analysis lacked HLA typing for the validation cohort, so it scored co-occurrence in that cohort across all 110 or so repertoires. A few of the identified cytomegalovirus-associated TCR beta chains were confirmed in vitro to be specific for cytomegalovirus antigens.

A single count supports this clone. No cognate antigen has been identified for it. No base-level quality is on record; no much larger clone is a single base apart. V is shortened by 5 bases, J by 5 bases, and the region joining them spans 12 bases. Per the germline V gene, MNHNS is the CDR1 and SASEGT is the CDR2. The CDR3 goes from the cysteine to the phenylalanine over 13 residues. Just CDR3 DNA is preserved here, 39 bases in frame from base 1. The donors were included in the validation cohort of over a hundred subjects, a group kept apart from the roughly 670-subject first cohort. Library preparation was by the immunoSEQ multiplex PCR assay. As for the authors' bioinformatics: A statistical classification framework was built for diagnosing cytomegalovirus status from the catalog of TCR beta chain sequences. TCRdb mirrors the immuneACCESS table, restricted to in-frame sequences. Some clones are absent from its copies; in checked studies, under half trace to an unresolved V gene, and the reason for the others is unknown. V, J and clone size are taken as reported in that table, and D and trimming were inferred from the DNA itself. In this sample the table shows roughly 150,000 clones, approximately 80% of which occur a single time. The ten largest clonotypes hold roughly 27% of the sample.

The material sequenced was PBMCs. This TCR came from a man aged 25-45 years in good health and CMV-seropositive. This receptor chain uses TRBV6-1 and TRBJ1-1, with the D gene not confidently named. The CDR3 amino acid sequence is: CASSRGLATEAFF. Read as DNA, the sequence is TGTGCCAGCAGTAGAGGGTTGGCGACTGAAGCTTTCTTT.